A selection of T cell receptor beta chains follows, all from one sample in a study of blood T cell repertoires in COVID-19. The assay was immunoSEQ multiplex PCR, and TCRdb's table has in-frame clones only and misses some. The sample has a few hundred thousand clones, around 85% seen once. The sample comprised PBMCs or T cells enriched from blood (not recorded which). These receptors were collected from a middle-aged man who had recovered from COVID-19. CDR3s include the opening cysteine and the closing phenylalanine or tryptophan. A D gene is named only where the DNA matches it firmly. Only part of the rows carry a size: once, few, many, or a class if the clone is expanded.

d_gene	j_gene	v_gene	abundance	CDR3nt	CDR3aa
TRBD1	TRBJ1-2	TRBV27	NA	TGTGCCAGCAGTTCCTACTCAGGGGGTAATAACTATGGCTACACCTTC	CASSSYSGGNNYGYTF
NA	TRBJ2-7	TRBV30	NA	TGTGCCTGGAGCGCAGCAGGCTACGAGCAGTACTTC	CAWSAAGYEQYF
TRBD1	TRBJ1-3	TRBV19	NA	TGTGCCAGTAGTATAGGGGGACAGGGCTTTTATGGAAACACCATATATTTT	CASSIGGQGFYGNTIYF
TRBD2	TRBJ2-7	TRBV4-2	once	TGTGCCAGCAGCCAAGAAGTACTAGCGGGGGCCTACGAGCAGTACTTC	CASSQEVLAGAYEQYF
TRBD1	TRBJ2-7	TRBV6-2/TRBV6-3	NA	TGTGCCAGCAGTTTGACAGGGTCCTACGAGCAGTACTTC	CASSLTGSYEQYF
NA	TRBJ1-2	TRBV19	few	TGTGCCAGTACCGACAGCTCCTATGGCTACACCTTC	CASTDSSYGYTF
TRBD1	TRBJ2-2	TRBV24-1	NA	TGTGCCACCAGTGATTCTGGACAGGGGGCAGCCGGGGAGCTGTTTTTT	CATSDSGQGAAGELFF
NA	TRBJ2-1	TRBV4-1	NA	TGCGCCAGCAGCCAAGTAAAACTTGACAATGAGCAGTTCTTC	CASSQVKLDNEQFF
NA	TRBJ2-1	TRBV15	NA	TGTGCCACCAGCAGAGGGGGCGGGAAAGGGAATGAGCAGTTCTTC	CATSRGGGKGNEQFF
NA	TRBJ2-1	TRBV7-8	once	TGTGCCAGCAGCTTCCCCTACGGGCAGGGGAATGAGCAGTTCTTC	CASSFPYGQGNEQFF
NA	TRBJ2-7	TRBV9	NA	TGTGCCAGCAGCGTAGAGGGGACCTACGAGCAGTACTTC	CASSVEGTYEQYF
TRBD2	TRBJ2-1	TRBV6-2/TRBV6-3	NA	TGTGCCAGCAGTTACTCGAATAAAGCGGGAGGTTTCGATGAGCAGTTCTTC	CASSYSNKAGGFDEQFF
TRBD2	TRBJ2-3	TRBV5-4	NA	TGTGCCAGCAGCATTGGACTAGCCGGAGATACGCAGTATTTT	CASSIGLAGDTQYF
NA	TRBJ1-2	TRBV6-5	NA	TGTGCCAGTAAGACGGAGTATGGCTACACCTTC	CASKTEYGYTF
NA	TRBJ1-2	TRBV30	NA	TGTGCCTGGAGTACTTTGGCCAGGGCCCCTAACTATGGCTACACCTTC	CAWSTLARAPNYGYTF
TRBD2	TRBJ2-7	TRBV2	NA	TGTGCCAGCAGTGCTGAACGTGCTGGACTAGCGGGCCACTACGAGCAGTACTTC	CASSAERAGLAGHYEQYF
NA	TRBJ1-1	TRBV5-1	NA	TGCGCCAGCAGCCAGGATCTTTTGGGCACTGAAGCTTTCTTT	CASSQDLLGTEAFF
NA	TRBJ1-4	TRBV5-1	NA	TGCGCCAGCAGCTTGGTCGGGGGAGGAGGAGAAAAACTGTTTTTT	CASSLVGGGGEKLFF
NA	TRBJ2-2	TRBV5-5	once	TGTGCCAGCAGCTCCCTAGCAGGCACCGGGGAGCTGTTTTTT	CASSSLAGTGELFF
TRBD1	TRBJ1-6	TRBV19	NA	TGTGCCAGTAGCCCCCAGGGGGGAAGACGGTATTCACCCCTCCACTTT	CASSPQGGRRYSPLHF
NA	TRBJ1-1	TRBV27	NA	TGTGCCAGCAGTTTGAGGGCGAACATGAACACTGAAGCTTTCTTT	CASSLRANMNTEAFF
NA	TRBJ1-1	TRBV3-1/TRBV3-2	NA	TGTGCCAGCAGCCAAGATACCCGGAGCACTGAAGCTTTCTTT	CASSQDTRSTEAFF
TRBD1	TRBJ2-7	TRBV18	NA	TGTGCCAGCTCACCTGGCCCGGGACAGGGTTCCGAGCAGTACTTC	CASSPGPGQGSEQYF
TRBD1	TRBJ1-2	TRBV3-1/TRBV3-2	NA	TGTGCCAGCAGCCCGCCGGGACAGCCATATGGCTACACCTTC	CASSPPGQPYGYTF
NA	TRBJ1-1	TRBV4-1	few	TGCGCCAGCAGCCAAGATGGGGGGTTACTGAACACTGAAGCTTTCTTT	CASSQDGGLLNTEAFF
NA	TRBJ2-3	TRBV7-9	NA	TGTGCCAGCAGCTCGCCACAGGGATTGTCGACAGATACGCAGTATTTT	CASSSPQGLSTDTQYF
NA	TRBJ1-6	TRBV27	NA	TGTGCCAGCAGTTTATTTTCAGGGAACAGGGACCTCCACTTT	CASSLFSGNRDLHF
NA	TRBJ1-5	TRBV28	NA	TGTGCCAGCAGTGAGGTCAGGGGCAATCAGCCCCAGCATTTT	CASSEVRGNQPQHF
NA	TRBJ1-2	TRBV5-6	NA	TGTGCCAGCTCGGGATTAGGTGGCTACACCTTC	CASSGLGGYTF
TRBD1	TRBJ1-5	TRBV2	NA	TGTGCCAGCAGTGAAAGTGACAGGGCCACGCATTTT	CASSESDRATHF
TRBD1	TRBJ1-5	TRBV7-9	few	TGTGCCAGCAGCAGAGGGACAGGGGGGGGACAGCCCCAGCATTTT	CASSRGTGGGQPQHF